This is a list of T cell receptor beta chains from one sample in a study of control samples from healthy donors and cancer patients. This table comes from immunoSEQ multiplex PCR, and its TCRdb copy is limited to in-frame clones, with some not included. The data show 30,000 to 40,000 clones, with roughly 86% seen just once and 1.5% to 2% held by the top ten. The specimen was PBMCs. These receptors all stem from a woman between 40 and 50 years old with lung cancer. CDR3s include the opening cysteine and the closing phenylalanine or tryptophan. The D gene is left open where the match is weak. Part of the rows lack a size; the others show once, few, many or a class for expanded clones.

J,D,size,V,CDR3,DNA
TRBJ2-1,TRBD1,.,TRBV19,CASSTGQGYEQFF,TGTGCCAGTAGTACCGGACAGGGGTATGAGCAGTTCTTC
TRBJ1-1,.,.,TRBV7-8,CASSLDRVGTEAFF,TGTGCCAGCAGCTTAGACAGGGTGGGCACTGAAGCTTTCTTT
TRBJ1-2,.,few,TRBV7-9,CASSLEPTYGYTF,TGTGCCAGCAGCTTAGAACCCACGTATGGCTACACCTTC
TRBJ2-2,TRBD2,.,TRBV7-3,CASSFGTSGNTGELFF,TGTGCCAGCAGCTTCGGGACTAGCGGTAACACCGGGGAGCTGTTTTTT
TRBJ1-1,TRBD1,once,TRBV28,CASKVGTATEAFF,TGTGCCAGCAAGGTTGGGACAGCCACTGAAGCTTTCTTT
TRBJ1-1,TRBD1,.,TRBV29-1,CSVEVIQGAGTEAFF,TGCAGCGTTGAAGTGATCCAGGGGGCAGGGACTGAAGCTTTCTTT
TRBJ1-2,.,.,TRBV28,CASSFAGANYGYTF,TGTGCCAGCAGTTTTGCTGGCGCTAACTATGGCTACACCTTC
TRBJ2-7,TRBD2,.,TRBV7-2,CASSLERGGGLLYF,TGTGCCAGCAGCTTAGAGCGGGGGGGCGGTTTGCTGTACTTC
TRBJ1-2,TRBD1,.,TRBV27,CASSSGQGLHYGYTF,TGTGCCAGCAGTTCCGGACAGGGGCTTCACTATGGCTACACCTTC
TRBJ2-3,.,.,TRBV28,CASRPIRSTDTQYF,TGTGCCAGCAGACCAATCAGAAGCACAGATACGCAGTATTTT
TRBJ1-1,.,once,TRBV7-8,CASSLGKGQAFF,TGTGCCAGCAGCTTAGGGAAGGGGCAAGCTTTCTTT
TRBJ2-3,.,.,TRBV5-4,CASSPGPWGADTQYF,TGTGCCAGCAGCCCAGGACCGTGGGGGGCAGATACGCAGTATTTT
TRBJ1-2,TRBD1,.,TRBV12-3/TRBV12-4,CASSGQGRNGYTF,TGTGCCAGCAGCGGACAGGGAAGGAATGGCTACACCTTC
TRBJ2-3,.,.,TRBV27,CASSSGGTDTQYF,TGTGCCAGCAGTTCTGGAGGCACAGATACGCAGTATTTT
TRBJ2-2,.,.,TRBV30,CAWFPMGNTGELFF,TGTGCCTGGTTTCCCATGGGGAACACCGGGGAGCTGTTTTTT
TRBJ2-2,.,few,TRBV5-1,CASSLGLAGKAGELFF,TGCGCCAGCAGCTTGGGTTTGGCAGGGAAGGCCGGGGAGCTGTTTTTT
TRBJ1-4,.,.,TRBV11-3,CASAGGPRSEKLFF,TGTGCCAGCGCGGGAGGGCCCAGAAGTGAAAAACTGTTTTTT
TRBJ1-1,TRBD1,.,TRBV29-1,CSGRQGGNTEAFF,TGCAGCGGGAGACAGGGGGGGAACACTGAAGCTTTCTTT
TRBJ2-6,.,.,TRBV19,CASKFLAGDLISGANVLTF,TGTGCCAGTAAATTTTTGGCAGGCGATCTTATCTCTGGGGCCAACGTCCTGACTTTC
TRBJ2-1,TRBD2,.,TRBV19,CASSMHYPLAGGVYNEQFF,TGTGCCAGTAGTATGCACTACCCATTGGCGGGGGGGGTCTACAATGAGCAGTTCTTC
TRBJ2-4,TRBD1,.,TRBV27,CASRKQGENAKNIQYF,TGTGCCAGCAGAAAACAGGGGGAGAATGCCAAAAACATTCAGTACTTC
TRBJ2-1,.,.,TRBV7-9,CASSLAAGHSYNEQFF,TGTGCCAGCAGCTTAGCAGCGGGTCACTCCTACAATGAGCAGTTCTTC
TRBJ1-2,.,.,TRBV2,CASTRGPIYGYTF,TGTGCCAGCACCCGAGGTCCCATCTATGGCTACACCTTC
TRBJ2-1,.,.,TRBV4-3,CASSQDIGILNEQFF,TGCGCCAGCAGCCAAGATATCGGGATTCTTAATGAGCAGTTCTTC
TRBJ2-1,TRBD2,.,TRBV5-1,CASSGGGATYNEQFF,TGCGCCAGCAGCGGCGGGGGGGCCACCTACAATGAGCAGTTCTTC
TRBJ1-3,.,.,TRBV7-8,CASSFGPSSGNTIYF,TGTGCCAGCAGCTTCGGGCCTAGCTCTGGAAACACCATATATTTT
TRBJ1-1,.,.,TRBV7-9,CASTQGRGAFF,TGTGCCAGCACCCAGGGCCGGGGGGCTTTCTTT
TRBJ2-2,TRBD2,.,TRBV7-2,CASSTGLADTGELFF,TGTGCCAGCAGCACGGGACTAGCGGATACCGGGGAGCTGTTTTTT
TRBJ1-1,.,.,TRBV2,CASGYSMNTEAFF,TGTGCCAGCGGATATAGCATGAACACTGAAGCTTTCTTT
TRBJ2-3,TRBD2,once,TRBV29-1,CSGGASGGIGDTQYF,TGCAGCGGGGGAGCGAGCGGGGGTATAGGTGATACGCAGTATTTT
TRBJ1-2,.,.,TRBV19,CASSFAYGYTF,TGTGCCAGTAGTTTCGCCTATGGCTACACCTTC
TRBJ1-5,.,.,TRBV7-3,CASSLGRGQPQHF,TGTGCCAGCAGCTTAGGCAGGGGTCAGCCCCAGCATTTT
TRBJ1-2,TRBD1,.,TRBV7-9,CASSHSGGHGYTF,TGTGCCAGCAGCCATTCAGGGGGGCATGGCTACACCTTC
TRBJ2-7,TRBD2,.,TRBV5-1,CASSFGTSGGASYEQYF,TGCGCCAGCAGCTTTGGGACTAGCGGGGGGGCGTCCTACGAGCAGTACTTC
TRBJ2-7,TRBD1,.,TRBV11-3,CASSPGQGIWLEQYF,TGTGCCAGCAGCCCGGGACAGGGGATTTGGCTTGAGCAGTACTTC
TRBJ1-3,.,.,TRBV6-1,CASSEYRTGRAGNTIYF,TGTGCCAGCAGTGAATATAGAACAGGGCGAGCTGGAAACACCATATATTTT